These 9 T cell receptor beta chains were sequenced from one sample in a study of T cell responses to AZD1222 COVID-19 vaccine. Some clones are missing from TCRdb's copy, which holds only in-frame ones; the method was immunoSEQ multiplex PCR. The data show about 100,000 clones, over 90% seen once. This specimen was peripheral blood, taken on day 0 of AZD1222 vaccination. All receptors come from an adult in good health.

V and J are TRBV5-4 and TRBJ1-1, with TRBD1 identical over 9 bases. Trimming removed 4 bases from V and 3 bases from J; junction bases left unmatched: 7. Germline assignment: CDR1 SGHNT and CDR2 YYREEE (reference sequence). This CDR3 is 15 amino acids long. The CDR3 DNA is TGTGCCAGCAGCCCGATGACAGGGGGGGACACTGAAGCTTTCTTT. This translates into CASSPMTGGDTEAFF. The full variable domain, rest sourced from reference TRBV5-4 and TRBJ1-1, is ETGVTQSPTHLIKTRGQQVTLRCSSQSGHNTVSWYQQALGQGPQFIFQYYREEENGRGNFPPRFSGLQFPNYSSELNVNALELDDSALYLCASSPMTGGDTEAFFGQGTRLTVV.

This chain uses TRBV6-5 with TRBJ2-3; tentatively, D is TRBD1 or TRBD2 (5 bases each). Trimming left V 4 bases short and J 0 bases short, with 14 bases between. The CDR3 loop spans 16 amino acids. Germline CDR1 is MNHEY and CDR2 is SVGAGI. CDR3 DNA sequence: TGTGCCAGCAGTTTGGGACCTCCTACTAGCACAGATACGCAGTATTTT. Protein: CASSLGPPTSTDTQYF.

The rearrangement links TRBV4-3 to TRBJ1-5; 7 bases are shared with TRBD1. V lost 0 bases and J lost 0; bases outside the gene matches: 2. The germline V gene encodes CDR1 LGHNA and CDR2 YSLEER. CDR3 size: 16 residues. CDR3 in DNA: TGCGCCAGCAGCCAAGACACAGGGGCTAGCAATCAGCCCCAGCATTTT. Its translation: CASSQDTGASNQPQHF.

The chain employs TRBV5-4 and TRBJ1-1, with D hard to call. V lost 4 bases and J 4 bases, leaving 17 bases between the germline ends. The length of the CDR3 is 15 residues. The germline V gene encodes CDR1 SGHNT and CDR2 YYREEE (reference sequence). DNA for the CDR3: TGTGCCAGCAGCCATAAGGGAGGGTCGGGCACTGAAGCTTTCTTT. Translation gives CASSHKGGSGTEAFF.

The chain joins TRBV19 to TRBJ1-1; TRBD1 might be the D (5 bases). The CDR3 has 16 amino acids. Germline lookup yields CDR1 LNHDA and CDR2 SQIVND (reference sequence). V lost 2 bases and J 2 bases, leaving 15 bases between the germline ends. CDR3 amino acids: CASSILPGTGNTEAFF. CDR3 DNA sequence: TGTGCCAGTAGTATACTCCCAGGGACTGGAAACACTGAAGCTTTCTTT. The full variable domain, rest sourced from reference TRBV19 and TRBJ1-1, is DGGITQSPKYLFRKEGQNVTLSCEQNLNHDAMYWYRQDPGQGLRLIYYSQIVNDFQKGDIAEGYSVSREKKESFPLTVTSAQKNPTAFYLCASSILPGTGNTEAFFGQGTRLTVV.

The chain recombines TRBV5-1 with TRBJ1-2; 12 bases align to TRBD1. V dropped 1 base and J dropped 5; count of bases not matched to a gene: 9. Germline V gene lookup returns CDR1 SGHRS and CDR2 YFSETQ. This CDR3 has 17 residues. The CDR3: CASSLSRRDRGLYGYTF. The CDR3 DNA reads as TGCGCCAGCAGCTTGAGTCGACGGGACAGGGGGCTGTATGGCTACACCTTC.

This sequence joins TRBV5-4 and TRBJ2-2; 11 bases are shared with TRBD2. Germline CDR1 reads SGHNT; CDR2 reads YYREEE (reference sequence). After removal of 9 bases from V and 5 bases from J, the junction contained 9 bases not matched to a gene. The CDR3 loop spans 15 amino acids. CDR3 in DNA: TGTGCCACCAAGAGGGTAGCGGGAGGGACCGGGGAGCTGTTTTTT. It translates to CATKRVAGGTGELFF.

The genes are TRBV4-3 and TRBJ2-7; D gene ambiguous. The V end lost 4 bases, the J end lost 7 bases, and 14 bases lay between the germline ends. The CDR3 is 13 amino acids. Germline loops: CDR1 LGHNA, CDR2 YSLEER. In DNA, the CDR3 is TGCGCCAGCAGCCCCCAGACCCAGAGGGAGCAGTACTTC. Its protein product is CASSPQTQREQYF.

The chain joins TRBV5-1 to TRBJ1-5, with D tentatively TRBD1 (5 bases). The CDR3 extends over 14 amino acids. Germline V gene data show CDR1 as SGHRS and CDR2 as YFSETQ. The V end lost 0 bases, the J end lost 1 base, and 5 bases lay between the germline ends. DNA of the CDR3: TGCGCCAGCAGCTTGGGGGGCAGCAATCAGCCCCAGCATTTT. Translating gives CASSLGGSNQPQHF.